This TCR beta chain was sequenced for a study of cytomegalovirus exposure and HLA in healthy donors. About the research overall: The approximately 120 validation repertoires, a later analysis reported, used the same platform as the 666 first-cohort repertoires. Study findings and constraints: Testing in vitro showed a few CMV-associated chains specific for CMV antigens. Most TCR sequences proved rare, with some public TCRs found in many donors. Reports indicated that the classifier achieved high specificity and sensitivity in diagnosing cytomegalovirus status.

Measured with immunoSEQ multiplex PCR; TCRdb has only the in-frame clones, and not every one. The table shows about 90,000 clones, with approximately 84% occurring only once. The germline V gene encodes CDR1 SQVTM and CDR2 ANQGSEA. Trimming cost V 6 bases and J 5 bases; bases outside gene matches: 9. The CDR3 consists of 14 residues. Points on this clone: Antigen unknown.

This chain joins TRBV29-1 and TRBJ1-5, with TRBD1 matching over 8 bases. Sample: PBMCs. The sequence came from a young woman in good health and CMV-seropositive. The CDR3 coding sequence is TGCAGCGTCTCGGACAGGGTAGACGATCAGCCCCAGCATTTT. Its protein is CSVSDRVDDQPQHF.